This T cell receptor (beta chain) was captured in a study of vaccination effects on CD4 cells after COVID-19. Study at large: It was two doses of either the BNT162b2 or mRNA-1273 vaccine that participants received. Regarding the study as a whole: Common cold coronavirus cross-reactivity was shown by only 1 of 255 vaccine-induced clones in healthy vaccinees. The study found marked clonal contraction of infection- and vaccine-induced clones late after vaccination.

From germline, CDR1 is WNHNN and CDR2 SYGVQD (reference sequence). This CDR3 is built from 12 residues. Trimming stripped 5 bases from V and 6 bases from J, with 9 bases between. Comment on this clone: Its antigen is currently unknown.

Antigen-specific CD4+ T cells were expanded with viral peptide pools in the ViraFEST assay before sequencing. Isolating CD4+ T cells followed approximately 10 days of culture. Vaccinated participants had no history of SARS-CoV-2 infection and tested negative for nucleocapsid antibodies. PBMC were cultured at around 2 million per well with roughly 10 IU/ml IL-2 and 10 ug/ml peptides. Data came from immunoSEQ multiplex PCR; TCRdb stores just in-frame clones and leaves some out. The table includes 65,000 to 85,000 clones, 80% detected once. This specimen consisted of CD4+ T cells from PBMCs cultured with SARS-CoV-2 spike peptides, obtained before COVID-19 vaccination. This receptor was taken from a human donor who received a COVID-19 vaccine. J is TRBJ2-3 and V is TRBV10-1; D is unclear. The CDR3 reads CASSRAADTQYF. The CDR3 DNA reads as TGCGCCAGCAGTCGGGCAGCCGATACGCAGTATTTT.